This T cell receptor (beta chain) was observed in a study of human T cells and chemical hapten exposure. General study results and limits: DPC sensitization left the count of TCRs above 1 in 1000 unchanged. A positive correlation with patch test score was found for PT1 expanded TCR counts.

The library tagged each cDNA molecule with unique molecular identifiers. TCRdb ran MiXCR on the RACE reads and lists one entry per CDR3 protein. The data contain around 77,000 distinct CDR3 sequences, around 10% of them singletons. The CDR3 sequence is 15 residues long. The V end was cut by 5 bases, the J end by 8 bases, with 18 bases between. The germline V gene encodes CDR1 MGHDK and CDR2 SYGVNS. Note on this clonotype: As yet, its antigen is unknown.

Time point indicated: patch test 1, 2 weeks after DPC sensitization. Treatment meaning: therapeutic diphenylcyclopropenone sensitization with weekly scalp DPC. The genes are TRBV25-1 and TRBJ1-4; TRBD1 is a possible D gene (5 bases). This receptor was taken from a woman aged 40 to 50 with alopecia areata. Some clones in this sample may be carry-over from other donors' samples. Sample: whole blood, taken in connection with sensitization to the hapten diphenylcyclopropenone (DPC). The CDR3 DNA sequence: TGTGCCAGCAGTACCAGCAGGCAGGGCGCCGAAAAACTGTTTTTT. Encoded protein: CASSTSRQGAEKLFF.